This passage covers 3 T cell receptor beta chains from one sample sequenced in a study of shared clonotypes between healthy human individuals. TCRdb's table, derived via immunoSEQ multiplex PCR, lists solely in-frame clones and lacks some. The table has a few million clones, approximately 93% seen once. Sequencing was performed on naive CD4+ T cells from PBMCs. Subset in this sample: CD45RA+ positively selected. The receptors were sampled from a man between 18 and 29 years old in good health. Some clones in this sample may be carry-over from other donors' samples.

A word on this clone: The same CDR3 arises from other DNA sequences in this sample as well. The chain has TRBV5-1 and TRBJ1-5; a possible D gene is TRBD1 (6 bases). The CDR3 is made up of 15 amino acids. Per germline, CDR1 SGHRS and CDR2 YFSETQ. Trimming removed 0 bases at V and 7 bases at J, with 14 bases between. The CDR3 coding sequence is TGCGCCAGCAGCTTGGAGGGGGGGCCGGGGCAGCCCCAGCATTTT. It yields the protein CASSLEGGPGQPQHF. The variable domain in full, completed from reference TRBV5-1 and TRBJ1-5, reads KAGVTQTPRYLIKTRGQQVTLSCSPISGHRSVSWYQQTPGQGLQFLFEYFSETQRNKGNFPGRFSGRQFSNSRSEMNVSTLELGDSALYLCASSLEGGPGQPQHFGDGTRLSIL.

The chain has TRBV7-3 and TRBJ2-1; D is possibly TRBD1 or TRBD2 (5 bases each). Germline CDR1 reads SGHTA; CDR2 reads FQGTGA. CDR3 length equals 15 residues. Trimming took off 4 bases at V and 6 bases at J, with 16 bases between the two ends. Here the CDR3 reads CASSSFRGAFNEQFF. In DNA, the CDR3 is TGTGCCAGCAGCTCCTTTCGGGGCGCCTTCAATGAGCAGTTCTTC.

The genes are TRBV4-1 and TRBJ2-2; 9 bases line up with TRBD2. Trimming removed 3 bases from V and 1 base from J; junction bases left unmatched: 6. CDR3 size: 17 residues. Germline CDR1 and CDR2: MGHRA and YSYEKL. In DNA, the CDR3 is TGCGCCAGCAGCCACTCACTAGCGGGCCAGAACACCGGGGAGCTGTTTTTT. It specifies CASSHSLAGQNTGELFF.